Following are 11 T cell receptor beta chains from one sample sequenced in a study of CD8 T cells in Susac syndrome. Random hexamers served to reverse transcribe about 0.45 to 1 ug RNA. TCRdb itself ran the immunoSEQ multiplex PCR reads through MiXCR, one entry per CDR3 protein. The repertoire holds a few hundred thousand distinct CDR3 sequences, about 88% seen once, with more than 0.15% in the top ten. Material: CD8+ T cells from PBMCs. These receptors all come from a human donor with multiple sclerosis.

This clonotype is a singleton in its sample. The rearrangement links TRBV9 to TRBJ2-3; 16 bases are a match to TRBD2. Per germline, CDR1 SGDLS and CDR2 YYNGEE. The CDR3 contains 21 residues. V was clipped by 3 bases and J by 4 bases; unmatched bases: 17. Written as DNA, the CDR3 is TGTGCCAGCAGCGCCGAGAGGAATCCCGGGACTAGCGGGGGGGCACCAGATACGCAGTATTTT. This translates into CASSAERNPGTSGGAPDTQYF.

Only one count was recorded for this clonotype. The V and J genes are TRBV6-1 and TRBJ2-5; a possible D gene is TRBD2 (6 bases). CDR3 length equals 17 residues. CDR1 MNHNS and CDR2 SASEGT come from the germline V gene. V lost 5 bases, J lost 1 base, and 20 bases lay in between. Here the CDR3 reads CASSPAARGVAQETQYF. The DNA of the CDR3 is TGTGCCAGCAGTCCCGCGGCGCGGGGAGTGGCCCAAGAGACCCAGTACTTC.

V usage is TRBV7-9 and J usage is TRBJ2-3; the match to TRBD2 covers 8 bases. Germline V lookup: CDR1 SEHNR, CDR2 FQNEAQ (reference sequence). The CDR3 is made up of 16 amino acids. The J segment lost 2 bases and the V segment lost 2 bases, leaving 6 bases of the junction unmatched. The CDR3 sequence is CASSLRDSGDTDTQYF. CDR3 bases: TGTGCCAGCAGCTTAAGAGATAGCGGGGACACAGATACGCAGTATTTT.

The rearrangement uses TRBV25-1 and TRBJ2-1; 11 nucleotides line up with TRBD2. CDR1 MGHDK and CDR2 SYGVNS come from the germline V gene. The CDR3 runs to 19 residues. The junction had 10 bases not matched to a gene; V was cut back by 3 bases and J by 0 bases. The CDR3 is CASSDGRLAGSSSYNEQFF. The CDR3 bases are TGTGCCAGCAGTGACGGGCGACTAGCGGGATCGAGCTCCTACAATGAGCAGTTCTTC.

The chain is built from TRBV15 and TRBJ1-5; no clear D. Germline V gene data show CDR1 as LNHNV and CDR2 as YYDKDF (reference sequence). This CDR3 spans 12 amino acids. V shed 4 bases and J shed 7 bases, with 8 bases lying between them. CDR3 in DNA: TGTGCCACCAGCACCGGAAGGCAGCCCCAGCATTTT. This sequence encodes CATSTGRQPQHF.

The rearrangement links TRBV5-6 to TRBJ2-2; no reliable D call. V shed 1 base and J shed 4 bases, with 14 bases lying between them. The CDR3 contains 16 residues. From germline, CDR1 is SGHDT and CDR2 YYEEEE. The CDR3 sequence: CASSLLWGESTGELFF. DNA for the CDR3: TGTGCCAGCAGCTTGTTATGGGGTGAGAGCACCGGGGAGCTGTTTTTT.

This clonotype has just one count. At one end the junction does not follow the germline gene, possibly because of a read error. The chain employs TRBV5-6 and TRBJ1-3, with D uncertain. The germline V gene has CDR1 SGHDT and CDR2 YYEEEE. This CDR3 region has 13 residues. The CDR3 loop reads CASSPLEGSTIYF. CDR3 DNA sequence: TGTGCCAGCAGCCCCCTAGAGGGAAGCACCATATATTTT. Supplemented by reference TRBV5-6 and TRBJ1-3, the full variable domain reads DAGVTQSPTHLIKTRGQQVTLRCSPKSGHDTVSWYQQALGQGPQFIFQYYEEEERQRGNFPDRFSGHQFPNYSSELNVNALLLGDSALYLCASSPLEGSTIYFGEGSWLTVV.

This clonotype came up a few times. This chain uses TRBV3-1 with TRBJ2-7; D may be TRBD2 (5 bases). Trimming shortened V by 4 bases and J by 2 bases, and 18 bases separated the two germline ends. The CDR3 covers 16 residues. CDR1 and CDR2 from the germline V gene are LGHDT and YNNKEL (reference sequence). CDR3 residues: CASSPFGLRTAYEQYF. The CDR3 nucleotides are TGTGCCAGCAGCCCGTTCGGACTGCGCACTGCCTACGAGCAGTACTTC.

The chain carries TRBV9 and TRBJ2-7, with 9 bases that match TRBD2. Losses at the gene ends were 4 bases for V and 5 bases for J; bases not matched to a gene: 13. CDR1 SGDLS and CDR2 YYNGEE come from the germline V gene. The CDR3 has 16 amino acids. CDR3 sequence: CASSRTDLAGVHEQYF. CDR3 sequence (DNA): TGTGCCAGCAGCCGAACTGATTTAGCGGGAGTCCACGAGCAGTACTTC. Full variable domain (rest looked up from reference TRBV9 and TRBJ2-7): DSGVTQTPKHLITATGQRVTLRCSPRSGDLSVYWYQQSLDQGLQFLIQYYNGEERAKGNILERFSAQQFPDLHSELNLSSLELGDSALYFCASSRTDLAGVHEQYFGPGTRLTVT.

The rearrangement uses TRBV5-6 and TRBJ2-7, with D maybe TRBD1 (5 bases). The CDR3 contains 16 residues. V lost 0 bases and J 1 base, leaving 14 bases between the germline ends. Germline CDR1 is SGHDT and CDR2 is YYEEEE. CDR3 nucleotides: TGTGCCAGCAGCTTGGAGCTCGCCAGGGCATCCTACGAGCAGTACTTC. It codes for CASSLELARASYEQYF.

The gene calls are TRBV5-6 and TRBJ1-1; D is uncertain. V was pared by 2 bases and J by 5 bases, with 10 bases between. The CDR3 contains 13 residues. Germline V gene sequence: CDR1 SGHDT, CDR2 YYEEEE. Written as DNA, the CDR3 is TGTGCCAGCAGCTTTCTTTATGGGACTGAAGCTTTCTTT. Residues: CASSFLYGTEAFF.